This T cell receptor beta chain derives from a study of T cells after yellow fever vaccination (dated by TCRdb to about 2019). For context, the study as a whole: Libraries from fractions with low cell numbers were prepared with the SMART-Seq v4 Ultra Low Input RNA kit. To follow T-cell clones before and after primary and booster YFV17D yellow fever vaccination, bulk TCR alpha and beta repertoires were sequenced over time. The cohort comprised two healthy male donors, one aged 18 to 29 and one aged 30 to 40 years. Blood was drawn at multiple timepoints before and after primary and secondary immunization, with bulk PBMC replicates and cell subsets isolated.

TCRdb records Illumina NovaSeq 6000 as the sequencer. Synthesis of TCR cDNA relied on 5'RACE template switching, a step that introduced a universal primer site along with unique molecular identifiers. Priming for cDNA synthesis came from both the TCR alpha and TCR beta constant segments. Libraries were amplified in two PCR steps, with sample barcodes and sequencing adapters added in the second step. Sequencing of the libraries was done on either Illumina HiSeq 2500 (2x100 bp) or NovaSeq (2x150 bp). Processing in the source paper ran as follows. MIGEC was used to demultiplex reads and collapse the reads into UMI consensus sequences, and MiXCR was used for V(D)J alignment. Vaccine-responding clonotypes were defined with edgeR using replicate PBMC samples, requiring FDR below 0.01 and a log2 fold change above 5 up to day 15. Each bulk clonotype received a CD4 or CD8 identity based on whether the sequenced CD4 or CD8 repertoire contained that clonotype at higher abundance. The raw public data were reprocessed by TCRdb itself: fastp quality trimming at Q25, MiXCR clonotype calling, in-frame beta chains only. When rows share a CDR3 protein, they turn into one entry using the most common DNA and genes. The authors' filters were not applied to this entry. Recorded for this sample are about 120,000 distinct CDR3 sequences; over 8% of them occurred a single time. The top ten constitute under 40% of the sample.

The paper as a whole reports these results and caveats: The study included only a couple of donors, which limits how far the findings can be generalized. Compared with the primary T-cell response, the secondary T-cell response was faster but weaker, reaching its peak on day 5 rather than on day 15. After the booster, most of the clones that had expanded following primary vaccination were detected again (about 95% of CD4 and around 88% of CD8), which suggests that memory was broadly maintained. FACS-sorted repertoires could contain abundant contaminating clonotypes from the bulk population, so computational filtering was required. A small fraction of clonotypes appeared in both the CD4 and CD8 compartments, likely as a result of convergent recombination.

The intended sense of this specimen's treatment or condition label: live attenuated yellow fever vaccine strain. A standard Ficoll-Paque protocol was used to isolate PBMCs from peripheral blood. Dynabeads CD4 and CD8 positive selection kits were used to isolate CD4 and CD8 T-cell fractions. TriZol was used to extract RNA from bulk PBMCs, CD4 and CD8 fractions, and dextramer-positive and dextramer-negative fractions. According to the germline V gene, CDR1 reads MGHRA and CDR2 reads YSYEKL. Trimming removed 6 bases from V and 3 bases from J, leaving 8 bases between the germline ends. The CDR3 measures 12 amino acids from cysteine to phenylalanine. Only the CDR3 region is kept as DNA, spanning 36 bases read in frame from base 1. This clonotype has only a few counts. Its antigen remains unidentified. No qualities accompany the bases; no much larger clone lies one base away.

The rearranged chain carries TRBV4-1 and TRBJ2-5; matching of 7 bases hints at TRBD2 as the D gene. Sequencing used CD8+ T cells sorted from PBMCs, obtained on the day of the yellow fever booster vaccination. The receptor was derived from a man younger than 35 who received the YFV17D yellow fever vaccine. The nucleotide sequence reads TGCGCCAGCAGAGGGGGGGAAGAGACCCAGTACTTC. Its coded protein is CASRGGEETQYF.